Listed below are T cell receptor beta chains from one sample, sequenced in a study of blood T cell repertoires in COVID-19. The method was immunoSEQ multiplex PCR; TCRdb's version includes in-frame clones alone and lacks a portion of them. The table shows about 190,000 clones, with 80% to 85% occurring only once. Specimen: peripheral blood. Receptors originate from a human donor in a cohort sampled during active COVID-19. Each CDR3 is given with its conserved first and last residue. A D gene is named only where the DNA matches it firmly. Clone size, where shown, is once, few, many, or a class for clones that have expanded.

>TRBJ2-3|TRBV2|-|-
CASRREADTQYF
TGTGCCAGCAGGCGAGAGGCAGATACGCAGTATTTT
>TRBJ2-3|TRBV7-2|-|TRBD2
CASSFPTIAGVGTDTQYF
TGTGCCAGCAGCTTCCCAACAATAGCGGGAGTTGGCACAGATACGCAGTATTTT
>TRBJ1-5|TRBV2|-|-
CASRGAGYGNQPQHF
TGTGCCAGCAGGGGGGCAGGCTATGGCAATCAGCCCCAGCATTTT
>TRBJ1-2|TRBV6-5|-|TRBD1
CASSPRTNRGHTF
TGTGCCAGCAGTCCCCGAACTAACAGGGGGCACACCTTC
>TRBJ2-2|TRBV7-6|few|TRBD1
CASSLAHRDRGNTGELFF
TGTGCCAGCAGCTTGGCCCACCGGGACAGGGGGAACACCGGGGAGCTGTTTTTT
>TRBJ1-1|TRBV9|-|-
CASSFTPEGAEAFF
TGTGCCAGCAGCTTTACACCGGAGGGAGCTGAAGCTTTCTTT
>TRBJ2-2|TRBV7-2|once|-
CASSPAGELFF
TGTGCCAGCAGCCCAGCCGGGGAGCTGTTTTTT
>TRBJ2-4|TRBV5-1|-|-
CASSSTGEVTYF
TGCGCCAGCAGCAGCACCGGAGAGGTAACGTACTTC
>TRBJ1-2|TRBV11-2|-|TRBD1
CASSWGQGFDYSYGYTF
TGTGCCAGCAGCTGGGGACAGGGGTTTGACTACAGCTATGGCTACACCTTC
>TRBJ2-7|TRBV9|-|TRBD2
CASSVERLAGFYEQYF
TGTGCCAGCAGCGTAGAGAGACTAGCGGGGTTCTACGAGCAGTACTTC
>TRBJ2-5|TRBV6-5|-|-
CASMWAGLQTQYF
TGTGCCAGCATGTGGGCAGGGTTACAGACCCAGTACTTC
>TRBJ2-5|TRBV12-3/TRBV12-4|-|TRBD1
CASRAGGETQYF
TGTGCCAGCAGGGCAGGGGGAGAGACCCAGTACTTC
>TRBJ2-1|TRBV4-1|-|TRBD2
CASSQGEGGPYNEQFF
TGCGCCAGCAGCCAAGGGGAGGGCGGCCCATACAATGAGCAGTTCTTC
>TRBJ2-5|TRBV28|-|-
CASKRDHTGQETQYF
TGTGCCAGCAAGCGGGACCACACAGGGCAAGAGACCCAGTACTTC
>TRBJ2-7|TRBV27|-|-
CASSGAGSSYEQYF
TGTGCCAGCAGTGGGGCAGGGTCGTCGTACGAGCAGTACTTC
>TRBJ2-5|TRBV18|-|-
CASSPGTQETQYF
TGTGCCAGCTCACCAGGCACCCAAGAGACCCAGTACTTC
>TRBJ1-1|TRBV15|-|-
CATSRGSNTEAFF
TGTGCCACCAGCAGAGGTAGTAACACTGAAGCTTTCTTT
>TRBJ2-1|TRBV7-9|-|TRBD1
CASRDRGSNNEQFF
TGTGCCAGCAGGGACAGGGGGAGTAACAATGAGCAGTTCTTC
>TRBJ2-6|TRBV19|-|TRBD1
CASQQGAVSPGANVLTF
TGTGCCAGCCAACAGGGGGCTGTCTCCCCTGGGGCCAACGTCCTGACTTTC
>TRBJ1-5|TRBV2|-|TRBD1
CASSEGTGGGYQPQHF
TGTGCCAGCAGTGAAGGAACAGGGGGGGGGTATCAGCCCCAGCATTTT
>TRBJ1-1|TRBV12-2|-|-
CASRLARDGVYGVSNTEAFF
TGTGCAAGTCGCTTAGCGCGGGACGGGGTTTATGGGGTCTCGAACACTGAAGCTTTCTTT
>TRBJ2-2|TRBV5-1|-|TRBD1
CASSVDRGHNGELFF
TGCGCCAGCAGCGTGGACAGGGGGCATAACGGGGAGCTGTTTTTT
>TRBJ2-1|TRBV29-1|-|-
CSVEVDSFVYNEQFF
TGCAGCGTTGAAGTGGACTCATTCGTTTACAATGAGCAGTTCTTC
>TRBJ1-4|TRBV2|once|-
CASGPGLSFNEKLFF
TGTGCCAGCGGACCAGGACTGAGCTTTAATGAAAAACTGTTTTTT
>TRBJ2-7|TRBV18|-|TRBD1
CASTGQETYEQYF
TGTGCCAGCACGGGACAGGAGACCTACGAGCAGTACTTC
>TRBJ1-3|TRBV5-1|-|TRBD1
CASSLVARGQGNTIYF
TGCGCCAGCAGCTTGGTCGCCAGGGGGCAAGGAAACACCATATATTTT
>TRBJ2-1|TRBV30|-|-
CAWSTGLGQFF
TGTGCCTGGAGTACCGGGTTGGGGCAGTTCTTC